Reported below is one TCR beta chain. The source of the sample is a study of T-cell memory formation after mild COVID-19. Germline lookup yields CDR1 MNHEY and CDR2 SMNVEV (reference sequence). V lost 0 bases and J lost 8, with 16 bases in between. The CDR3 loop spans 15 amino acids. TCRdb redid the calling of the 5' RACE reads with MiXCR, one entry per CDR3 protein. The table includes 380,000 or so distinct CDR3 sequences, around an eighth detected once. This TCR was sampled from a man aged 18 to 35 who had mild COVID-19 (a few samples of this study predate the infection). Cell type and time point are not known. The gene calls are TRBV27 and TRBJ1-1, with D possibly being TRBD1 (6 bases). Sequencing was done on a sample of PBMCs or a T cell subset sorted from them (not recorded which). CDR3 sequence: CASSLSGLGGTEAFF. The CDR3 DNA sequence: TGTGCCAGCAGTTTATCGGGTTTAGGGGGAACAGAAGCTTTCTTT.